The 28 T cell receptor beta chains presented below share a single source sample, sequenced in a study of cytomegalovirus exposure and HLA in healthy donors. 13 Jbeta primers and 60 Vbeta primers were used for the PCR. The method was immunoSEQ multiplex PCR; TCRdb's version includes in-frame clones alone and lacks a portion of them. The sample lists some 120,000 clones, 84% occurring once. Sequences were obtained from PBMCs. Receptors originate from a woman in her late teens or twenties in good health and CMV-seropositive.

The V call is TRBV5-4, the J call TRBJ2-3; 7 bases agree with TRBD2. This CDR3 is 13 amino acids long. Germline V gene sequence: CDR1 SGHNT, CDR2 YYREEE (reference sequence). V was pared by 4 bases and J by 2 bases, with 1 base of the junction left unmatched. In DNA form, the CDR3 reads TGTGCCAGCAGCCGGGGGGTCACAGATACGCAGTATTTT. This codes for CASSRGVTDTQYF.

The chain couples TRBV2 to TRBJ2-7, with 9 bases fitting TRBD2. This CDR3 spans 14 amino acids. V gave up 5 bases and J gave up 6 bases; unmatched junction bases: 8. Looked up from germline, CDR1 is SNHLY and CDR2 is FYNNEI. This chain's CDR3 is CASSTGTSWIEQYF. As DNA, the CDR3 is TGTGCCAGCAGTACCGGGACTAGCTGGATCGAGCAGTACTTC.

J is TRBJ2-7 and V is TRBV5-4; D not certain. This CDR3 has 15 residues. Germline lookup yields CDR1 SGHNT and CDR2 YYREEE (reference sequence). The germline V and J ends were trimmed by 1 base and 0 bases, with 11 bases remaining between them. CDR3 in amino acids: CASSLSGLSSYEQYF. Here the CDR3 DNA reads TGTGCCAGCAGCTTGTCAGGTCTTAGCTCCTACGAGCAGTACTTC.

In nucleotides, the CDR3 is TGTGCCAGCAGCCAATGGGGGGGGACAGATACGCAGTATTTT. Amino acid sequence: CASSQWGGTDTQYF. V usage is TRBV5-6 and J usage is TRBJ2-3; 7 nucleotides line up with TRBD2. The V and J ends lost 4 bases and 3 bases, in that order; junction bases with no gene match: 5. This CDR3 is built from 14 residues. Germline V CDR1 and CDR2: SGHDT, YYEEEE. Based on the CDR3 plus reference TRBV5-6 and TRBJ2-3, the full variable domain is DAGVTQSPTHLIKTRGQQVTLRCSPKSGHDTVSWYQQALGQGPQFIFQYYEEEERQRGNFPDRFSGHQFPNYSSELNVNALLLGDSALYLCASSQWGGTDTQYFGPGTRLTVL.

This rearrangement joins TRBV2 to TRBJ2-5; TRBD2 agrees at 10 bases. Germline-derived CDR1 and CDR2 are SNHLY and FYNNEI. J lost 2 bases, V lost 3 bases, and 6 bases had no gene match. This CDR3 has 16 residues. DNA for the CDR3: TGTGCCAGCAGTGACGCGTTTAGCGGGGGGCAAGAGACCCAGTACTTC. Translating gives CASSDAFSGGQETQYF.

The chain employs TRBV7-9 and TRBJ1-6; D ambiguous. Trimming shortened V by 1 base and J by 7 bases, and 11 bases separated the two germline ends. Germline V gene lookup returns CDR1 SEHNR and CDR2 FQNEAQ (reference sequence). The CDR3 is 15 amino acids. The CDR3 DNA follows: TGTGCCAGCAGCTTAGGCGGCCTTGGGAATTCACCCCTCCACTTT. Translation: CASSLGGLGNSPLHF. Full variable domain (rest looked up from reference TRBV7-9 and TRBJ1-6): DTGVSQNPRHKITKRGQNVTFRCDPISEHNRLYWYRQTLGQGPEFLTYFQNEAQLEKSRLLSDRFSAERPKGSFSTLEIQRTEQGDSAMYLCASSLGGLGNSPLHFGNGTRLTVT.

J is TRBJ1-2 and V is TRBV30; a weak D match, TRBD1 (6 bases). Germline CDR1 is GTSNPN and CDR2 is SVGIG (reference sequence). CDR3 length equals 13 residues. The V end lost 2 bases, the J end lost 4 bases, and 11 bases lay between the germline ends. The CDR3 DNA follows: TGTGCCTGGAGTTCTACAGGGTTCTATGGCTACACCTTC. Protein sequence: CAWSSTGFYGYTF.

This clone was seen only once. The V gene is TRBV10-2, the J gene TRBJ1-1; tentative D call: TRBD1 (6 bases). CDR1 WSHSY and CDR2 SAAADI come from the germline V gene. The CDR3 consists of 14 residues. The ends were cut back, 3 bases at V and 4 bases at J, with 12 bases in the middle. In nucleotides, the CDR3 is TGCGCCAGCAGTGATGAAGGGGGTGGCACTGAAGCTTTCTTT. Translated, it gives CASSDEGGGTEAFF.

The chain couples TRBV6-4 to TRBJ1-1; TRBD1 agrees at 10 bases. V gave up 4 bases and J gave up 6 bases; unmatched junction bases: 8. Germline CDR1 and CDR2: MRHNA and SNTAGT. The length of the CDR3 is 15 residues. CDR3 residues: CASSASDRGQAEAFF. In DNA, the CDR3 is TGTGCCAGCAGTGCCTCCGACAGGGGGCAGGCTGAAGCTTTCTTT.

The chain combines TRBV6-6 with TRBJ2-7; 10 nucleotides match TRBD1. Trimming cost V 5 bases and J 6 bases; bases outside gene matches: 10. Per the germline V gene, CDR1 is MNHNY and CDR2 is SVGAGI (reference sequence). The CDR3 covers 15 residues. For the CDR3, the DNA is TGTGCCAGCAGTCATCCGGGACAGGGGATAGCCGAGCAGTACTTC. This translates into CASSHPGQGIAEQYF.

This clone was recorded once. CDR3 loop: CATGGWNTEAFF. The CDR3 nucleotides read TGTGCGACGGGTGGGTGGAACACTGAAGCTTTCTTT. The J gene is TRBJ1-1, the V gene TRBV7-2; D uncertain. The CDR3 consists of 12 residues. The germline gives CDR1 SGHTA, CDR2 FQGNSA.

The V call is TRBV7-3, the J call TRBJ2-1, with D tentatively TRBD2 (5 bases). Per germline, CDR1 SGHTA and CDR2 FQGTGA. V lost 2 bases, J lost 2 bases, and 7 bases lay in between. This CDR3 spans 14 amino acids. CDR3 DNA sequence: TGTGCCAGCAGCTTAGGACTGGCCTACAATGAGCAGTTCTTC. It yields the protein CASSLGLAYNEQFF.

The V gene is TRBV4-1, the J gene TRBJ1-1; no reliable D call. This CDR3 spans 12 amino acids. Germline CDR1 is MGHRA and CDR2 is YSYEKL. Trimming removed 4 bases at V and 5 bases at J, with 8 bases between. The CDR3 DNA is TGCGCCAGCAGCCTCGGGAAAACTGAAGCTTTCTTT. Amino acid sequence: CASSLGKTEAFF.

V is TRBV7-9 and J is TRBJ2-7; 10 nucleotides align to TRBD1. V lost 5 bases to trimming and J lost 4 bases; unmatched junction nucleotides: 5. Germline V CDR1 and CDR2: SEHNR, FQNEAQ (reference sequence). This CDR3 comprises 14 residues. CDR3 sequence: CASSRQGASYEQYF. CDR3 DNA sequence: TGTGCCAGCAGCCGACAGGGGGCGAGTTACGAGCAGTACTTC.

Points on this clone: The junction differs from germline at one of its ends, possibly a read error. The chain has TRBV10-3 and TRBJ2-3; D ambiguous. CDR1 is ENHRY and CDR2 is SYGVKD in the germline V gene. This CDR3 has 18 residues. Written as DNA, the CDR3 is TGTGCCGTCAGTGAGTCGACTCGTCGGAGTATAGGCACAGATACGCAGTATTTT. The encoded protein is CAVSESTRRSIGTDTQYF.

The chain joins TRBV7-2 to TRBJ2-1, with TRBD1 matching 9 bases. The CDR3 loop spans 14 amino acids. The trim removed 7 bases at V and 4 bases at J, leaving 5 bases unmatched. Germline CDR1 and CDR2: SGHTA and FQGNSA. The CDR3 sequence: CASIQGARYNEQFF. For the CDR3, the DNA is TGTGCCAGCATACAGGGGGCGCGGTACAATGAGCAGTTCTTC. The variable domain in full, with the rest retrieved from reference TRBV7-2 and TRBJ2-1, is GAGVSQSPSNKVTEKGKDVELRCDPISGHTALYWYRQSLGQGLEFLIYFQGNSAPDKSGLPSDRFSAERTGGSVSTLTIQRTQQEDSAVYLCASIQGARYNEQFFGPGTRLTVL.

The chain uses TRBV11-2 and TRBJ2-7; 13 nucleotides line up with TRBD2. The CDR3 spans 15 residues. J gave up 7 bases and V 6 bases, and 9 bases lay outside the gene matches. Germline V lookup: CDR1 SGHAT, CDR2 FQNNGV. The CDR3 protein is CASSRTSGGAEEQYF. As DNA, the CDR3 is TGTGCCAGCAGTCGTACTAGCGGGGGGGCTGAGGAGCAGTACTTC.

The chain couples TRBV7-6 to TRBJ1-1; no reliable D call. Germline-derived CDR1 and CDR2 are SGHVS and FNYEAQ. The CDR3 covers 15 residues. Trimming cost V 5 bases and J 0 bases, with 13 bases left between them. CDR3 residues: CASSTRENLNTEAFF. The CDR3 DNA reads TGTGCCAGCAGCACCCGGGAGAACCTGAACACTGAAGCTTTCTTT. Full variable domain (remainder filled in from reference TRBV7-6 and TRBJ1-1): GAGVSQSPRYKVTKRGQDVALRCDPISGHVSLYWYRQALGQGPEFLTYFNYEAQQDKSGLPNDRFSAERPEGSISTLTIQRTEQRDSAMYRCASSTRENLNTEAFFGQGTRLTVV.

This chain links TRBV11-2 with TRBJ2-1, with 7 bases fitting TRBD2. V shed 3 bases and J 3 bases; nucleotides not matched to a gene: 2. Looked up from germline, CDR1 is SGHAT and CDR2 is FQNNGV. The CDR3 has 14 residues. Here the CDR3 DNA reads TGTGCCAGCAGCTTTGGGGGGGACTACAATGAGCAGTTCTTC. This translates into CASSFGGDYNEQFF.

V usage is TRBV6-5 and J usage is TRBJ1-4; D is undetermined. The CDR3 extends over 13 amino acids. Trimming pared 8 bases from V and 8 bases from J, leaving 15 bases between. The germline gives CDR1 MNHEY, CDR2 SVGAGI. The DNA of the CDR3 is TGTGCCAGCGGGAGAGGGAGTGCGGAAAAACTGTTTTTT. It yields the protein CASGRGSAEKLFF.

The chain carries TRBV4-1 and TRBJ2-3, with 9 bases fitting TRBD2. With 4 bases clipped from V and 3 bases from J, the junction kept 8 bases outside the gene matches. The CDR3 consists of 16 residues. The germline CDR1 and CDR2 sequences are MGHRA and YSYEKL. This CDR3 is CASSPTGTSLTDTQYF. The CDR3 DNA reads TGCGCCAGCAGCCCCACCGGGACTAGCCTTACAGATACGCAGTATTTT.

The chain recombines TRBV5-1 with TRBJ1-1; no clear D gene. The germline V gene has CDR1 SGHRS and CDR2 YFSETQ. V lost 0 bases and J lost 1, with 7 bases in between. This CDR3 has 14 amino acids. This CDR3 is CASSLAQENTEAFF. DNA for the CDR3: TGCGCCAGCAGCTTGGCCCAGGAGAACACTGAAGCTTTCTTT.

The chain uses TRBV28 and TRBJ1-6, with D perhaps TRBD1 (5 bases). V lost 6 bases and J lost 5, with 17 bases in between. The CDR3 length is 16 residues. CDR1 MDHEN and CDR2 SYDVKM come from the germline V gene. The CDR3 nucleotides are TGTGCCAGCAGAGCCCTCGGGGGGGGGAATAATTCACCCCTCCACTTT. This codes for CASRALGGGNNSPLHF.

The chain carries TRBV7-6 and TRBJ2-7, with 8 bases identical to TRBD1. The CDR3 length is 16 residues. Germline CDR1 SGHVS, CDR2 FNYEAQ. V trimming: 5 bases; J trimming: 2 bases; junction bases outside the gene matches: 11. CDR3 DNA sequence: TGTGCCAGCAGCAAAGGGACAGGAATTCCTACCTACGAGCAGTACTTC. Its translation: CASSKGTGIPTYEQYF.

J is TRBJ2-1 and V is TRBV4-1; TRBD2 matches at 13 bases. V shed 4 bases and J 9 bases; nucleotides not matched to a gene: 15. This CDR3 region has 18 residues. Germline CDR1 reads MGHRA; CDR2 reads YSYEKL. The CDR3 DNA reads TGCGCCAGCAGCCCCTCACTATACCGGACTAGCGGGGGAATTGAGCAGTTCTTC. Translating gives CASSPSLYRTSGGIEQFF.

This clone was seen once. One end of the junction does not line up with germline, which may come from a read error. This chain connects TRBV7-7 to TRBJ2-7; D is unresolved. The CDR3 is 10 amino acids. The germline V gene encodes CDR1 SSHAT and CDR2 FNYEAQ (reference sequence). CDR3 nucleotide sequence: TGTGCTAGCAGCTTTAACGAGCAGTACTTC. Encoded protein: CASSFNEQYF. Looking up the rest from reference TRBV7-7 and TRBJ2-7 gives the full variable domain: GAGVSQSPRYKVTKRGQDVTLRCDPISSHATLYWYQQALGQGPEFLTYFNYEAQPDKSGLPSDRFSAERPEGSISTLTIQRTEQRDSAMYRCASSFNEQYFGPGTRLTVT.

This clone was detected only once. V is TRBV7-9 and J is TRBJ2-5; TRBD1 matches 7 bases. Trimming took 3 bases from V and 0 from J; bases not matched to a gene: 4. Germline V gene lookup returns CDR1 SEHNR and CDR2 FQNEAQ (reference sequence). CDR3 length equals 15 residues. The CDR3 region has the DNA TGTGCCAGCAGCTTCCACAGGGGCTACCAAGAGACCCAGTACTTC. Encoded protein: CASSFHRGYQETQYF. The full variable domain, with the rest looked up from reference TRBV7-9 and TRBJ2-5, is DTGVSQNPRHKITKRGQNVTFRCDPISEHNRLYWYRQTLGQGPEFLTYFQNEAQLEKSRLLSDRFSAERPKGSFSTLEIQRTEQGDSAMYLCASSFHRGYQETQYFGPGTRLLVL.

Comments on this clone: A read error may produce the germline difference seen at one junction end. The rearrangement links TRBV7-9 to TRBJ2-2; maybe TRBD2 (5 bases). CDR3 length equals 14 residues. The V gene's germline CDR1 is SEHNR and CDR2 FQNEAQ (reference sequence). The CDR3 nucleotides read TGTTCCAGCAGCTTAGCGCTAGCTAACGGGGAGCTGTTTTTT. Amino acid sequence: CSSSLALANGELFF.